The following is a TCR beta chain sequence with its context. What it recognizes is unknown. Culturing for roughly 10 days preceded CD4+ T cell isolation. The data belong to a study of vaccination effects on CD4 cells after COVID-19. Study-level information: Cultures used under 2.5 million PBMC per well, 7.5 to 10 IU/ml IL-2 and roughly 10 ug/ml peptides.

The repertoire was sequenced with immunoSEQ multiplex PCR; TCRdb's copy has only in-frame clones and lacks some. The table has 45,000 to 60,000 clones, about 76% seen once. The trim removed 9 bases at V and 2 bases at J, leaving 11 bases unmatched. The CDR3 contains 15 residues. CDR1 and CDR2 (germline): MNHEY, SVGAGI. The sequence derives from a human donor who had a prior SARS-CoV-2 infection. The chain recombines TRBV6-5 with TRBJ2-7; 9 bases fit TRBD1. Source: CD4+ T cells from PBMCs cultured without peptide, taken before COVID-19 vaccination. This CDR3 is CASRGGGTGTYEQYF. CDR3 nucleotide sequence: TGTGCCAGTCGAGGGGGGGGGACAGGGACCTACGAGCAGTACTTC.